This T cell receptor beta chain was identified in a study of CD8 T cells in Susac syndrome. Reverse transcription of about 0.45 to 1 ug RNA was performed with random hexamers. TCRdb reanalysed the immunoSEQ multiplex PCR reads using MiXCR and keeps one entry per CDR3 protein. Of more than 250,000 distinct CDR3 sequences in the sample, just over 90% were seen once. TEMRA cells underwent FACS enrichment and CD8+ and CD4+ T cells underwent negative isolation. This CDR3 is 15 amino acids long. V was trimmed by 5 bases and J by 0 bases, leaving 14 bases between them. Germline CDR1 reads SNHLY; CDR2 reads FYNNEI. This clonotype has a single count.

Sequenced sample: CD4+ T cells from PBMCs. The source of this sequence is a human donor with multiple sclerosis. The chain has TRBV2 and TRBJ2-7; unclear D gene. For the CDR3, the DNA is TGTGCCAGCAGTCTTCGTTCCTCCGCCTCCTACGAGCAGTACTTC. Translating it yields CASSLRSSASYEQYF.